A selection of T cell receptor beta chains follows, all from one sample in a study of beta chain features in type 1 diabetes. Sequenced by immunoSEQ multiplex PCR; TCRdb stores in-frame clones only, minus some. The data contain 400,000 to 600,000 clones, approximately 30% of them singletons. Source material: naive CD4+ T cells from blood. The source is a man in his late teens or twenties in good health. Both conserved end residues are trimmed from each CDR3. A D gene is named only where the DNA matches it firmly. Size values are once, few and many counts, or a class for expanded clones, and some rows have none.

v_gene	j_gene	d_gene	abundance	CDR3aa
TRBV20-1	TRBJ2-5	NA	NA	SARFLETQY
TRBV5-6	TRBJ2-1	TRBD1	NA	ASSQGQGYNEQF
TRBV29-1	TRBJ2-3	NA	few	SVPDRGGPYTDTQY
TRBV27	TRBJ1-5	TRBD1	NA	ASSLSGQVNQPQH
TRBV14	TRBJ2-7	NA	NA	ASSQEVTTTYEQY
TRBV7-2	TRBJ2-7	TRBD2	NA	ASSLSIAGNYEQY
TRBV15	TRBJ2-1	TRBD2	NA	ATSTGLAGDPYNEQF
TRBV7-2	TRBJ2-1	NA	few	ASSWDAGEQF
TRBV7-9	TRBJ2-1	NA	few	ASGGNSYNEQF
TRBV7-9	TRBJ2-7	TRBD1	NA	ASSAGQVYYEQY
TRBV2	TRBJ2-5	TRBD1	NA	ASRPDRAVETQY
TRBV7-9	TRBJ2-3	TRBD2	few	ASSQGLAVH
TRBV28	TRBJ2-3	NA	few	ASSLSGGRPDTQY
TRBV7-9	TRBJ2-3	NA	few	ASSLGSVTDTQY
TRBV29-1	TRBJ2-5	NA	few	SVGTPQETQY
TRBV7-2	TRBJ2-3	TRBD2	NA	ASSGGGGRPDTQY
TRBV7-9	TRBJ2-6	NA	NA	ASSSLRTGANVLT
TRBV5-1	TRBJ2-5	TRBD1	NA	ASSSREGAETQY
TRBV28	TRBJ2-1	NA	NA	ASSLNSHQF
TRBV14	TRBJ1-2	TRBD1	few	ASSLTGVKNYGYT
TRBV5-1	TRBJ2-7	TRBD1	few	ASRIPGQGEQY
TRBV7-9	TRBJ2-5	TRBD2	few	ASSFGGSGGTQY
TRBV5-4	TRBJ2-5	NA	NA	ASSDAQSQETQY
TRBV30	TRBJ2-3	NA	few	AWSPGSGLTDTQY
TRBV28	TRBJ2-7	NA	NA	ASRGQPYEQY
TRBV18	TRBJ2-5	NA	few	ASSYELGQETQY
TRBV30	TRBJ1-4	TRBD1	NA	AWRPRDREISSLPNEKLF
TRBV25-1	TRBJ2-3	NA	NA	ASSGSERSTDTQY
TRBV6-5	TRBJ1-1	NA	few	ASSRQANTEAF
TRBV10-3	TRBJ2-1	TRBD2	few	AISSGSHEQF
TRBV29-1	TRBJ1-5	TRBD1	NA	SVVVSGTGHQPQH
TRBV9	TRBJ2-5	NA	NA	ASSVGAGVYQETQY
TRBV5-4	TRBJ2-1	TRBD2	NA	ASSFLAGGLSEQF
TRBV27	TRBJ2-3	NA	NA	ASSLAGTQY
TRBV4-3	TRBJ2-5	NA	once	ASSQDIAVRTQY
TRBV29-1	TRBJ1-2	TRBD1	NA	SVNTGAVYGYT
TRBV20-1	TRBJ2-7	NA	NA	SARTIYEQY
TRBV18	TRBJ2-7	NA	few	ASSPTADGEQY
TRBV30	TRBJ2-7	NA	NA	AWSVMGIQY
TRBV7-9	TRBJ2-1	NA	NA	ASSQDNYNEQF